The 27 T cell receptor beta chains reported below all come from one sample, sequenced in a study of shared clonotypes between healthy human individuals. Profiling relied on immunoSEQ multiplex PCR, and the TCRdb table lists in-frame clones only, not all of them. Here the sample spans around 330,000 clones, around 72% being singletons. The sample taken for sequencing was memory CD4+ T cells sorted from blood. Specified subset: CD45RA-negative fraction. The receptors stem from a man aged 25-40 years in good health.

In its sample, this clone was seen once. The chain links TRBV29-1 to TRBJ2-1, with D hard to call. Trimming shortened V by 7 bases and J by 7 bases, and 14 bases separated the two germline ends. There are 12 residues in the CDR3. Germline values: CDR1 SQVTM, CDR2 ANQGSEA. CDR3 loop: CSAAKFGNEQFF. The CDR3 nucleotides read TGCAGCGCCGCGAAATTCGGGAATGAGCAGTTCTTC.

The chain combines TRBV2 with TRBJ1-3, with a weak D call TRBD1 (6 bases). This CDR3 region has 17 residues. Germline V gene data show CDR1 as SNHLY and CDR2 as FYNNEI. Trimming took off 5 bases at V and 0 bases at J, with 17 bases between the two ends. The DNA of the CDR3 is TGTGCCAGCAGTCATATTCAGGGGATTTTCTCTGGAAACACCATATATTTT. Translation gives CASSHIQGIFSGNTIYF.

The rearrangement joins TRBV5-1 to TRBJ2-1, with TRBD1 matching over 7 bases. The ends lost 3 bases at V and 4 bases at J; junction bases unmatched: 13. From germline, CDR1 is SGHRS and CDR2 YFSETQ. The CDR3 has 17 amino acids. CDR3 DNA sequence: TGCGCCAGCAGCTCGGACTCCGGGACAGTTATGTACAATGAGCAGTTCTTC. Amino acid sequence: CASSSDSGTVMYNEQFF.

A few counts support this clone. The CDR3: CASSSLSSYNEQFF. CDR3 in DNA: TGTGCCAGCAGCTCCCTTAGCTCCTACAATGAGCAGTTCTTC. V usage is TRBV5-8 and J usage is TRBJ2-1; D is uncertain. The V end was cut by 3 bases, the J end by 0 bases, with 7 bases between. Looked up from germline, CDR1 is SGHTS and CDR2 is YDEGEE. This CDR3 has 14 residues.

The chain is built from TRBV18 and TRBJ1-2, with a possible D match to TRBD1 (6 bases). The germline V gene has CDR1 KGHSH and CDR2 LQKENI. The ends were cut back, 6 bases at V and 6 bases at J, with 14 bases in the middle. The CDR3 is 13 amino acids. This chain's CDR3 is CASSETGRNGYTF. The CDR3 DNA reads TGTGCCAGCTCCGAAACAGGGAGAAATGGCTACACCTTC. Complete variable domain (other parts from reference TRBV18 and TRBJ1-2): NAGVMQNPRHLVRRRGQEARLRCSPMKGHSHVYWYRQLPEEGLKFMVYLQKENIIDESGMPKERFSAEFPKEGPSILRIQQVVRGDSAAYFCASSETGRNGYTFGSGTRLTVV.

This clone was seen a single time. The rearrangement links TRBV5-1 to TRBJ2-7, with D unclear. In germline, CDR1 is SGHRS, CDR2 YFSETQ. CDR3 size: 15 residues. V lost 6 bases, J lost 2 bases, and 18 bases lay in between. CDR3 in amino acids: CASKLDGPNTYEQYF. DNA of the CDR3: TGCGCCAGCAAGTTAGACGGACCGAACACCTACGAGCAGTACTTC.

This rearrangement joins TRBV29-1 to TRBJ2-7; 12 bases match TRBD2. CDR1 SQVTM and CDR2 ANQGSEA come from the germline V gene. After removal of 6 bases from V and 1 base from J, the junction contained 10 bases not matched to a gene. The CDR3 has 16 amino acids. CDR3 in amino acids: CSVATSGRLRSYEQYF. The DNA for the CDR3 is TGCAGCGTAGCGACTAGCGGGAGATTACGGTCCTACGAGCAGTACTTC.

V usage is TRBV14 and J usage is TRBJ2-3; 11 positions agree with TRBD2. J gave up 6 bases and V 4 bases, and 9 bases lay outside the gene matches. The CDR3 length is 16 residues. Per the germline V gene, CDR1 is SGHDN and CDR2 is FVKESK. As DNA, the CDR3 is TGTGCCAGCAGCCCAGTAGCGGGAGGGCCAGGGGATACGCAGTATTTT. This gives the protein CASSPVAGGPGDTQYF.

The sample holds a few counts of this clone. This chain links TRBV5-1 with TRBJ2-3, with D uncertain. Looked up from germline, CDR1 is SGHRS and CDR2 is YFSETQ. This CDR3 contains 12 residues. The V end lost 1 base, the J end lost 5 bases, and 5 bases lay between the germline ends. CDR3 DNA sequence: TGCGCCAGCAGCTTGTATCGAGATACGCAGTATTTT. This gives the protein CASSLYRDTQYF.

The chain links TRBV28 to TRBJ2-7, with TRBD2 matching 8 bases. There are 15 residues in the CDR3. V was pared by 5 bases and J by 3 bases, with 9 bases of the junction left unmatched. Germline CDR1 and CDR2: MDHEN and SYDVKM. CDR3 coding DNA: TGTGCCAGCAGTGTGGGACTAGGGGTCATCTACGAGCAGTACTTC. Amino acid sequence: CASSVGLGVIYEQYF.

V usage is TRBV6-5 and J usage is TRBJ1-2; weak D call: TRBD1 (5 bases). V lost 0 bases, J lost 10 bases, and 18 bases lay in between. The CDR3 loop spans 15 amino acids. Germline-derived CDR1 and CDR2 are MNHEY and SVGAGI. CDR3 loop: CASSYSRDSLKNYTF. In DNA, the CDR3 is TGTGCCAGCAGTTACTCGAGAGACAGTCTAAAGAACTACACCTTC.

This clone was picked up one time. The genes are TRBV6-1 and TRBJ2-2, with 10 bases fitting TRBD1. CDR3 size: 15 residues. V lost 6 bases to trimming and J lost 5 bases; unmatched junction nucleotides: 6. The germline V gene encodes CDR1 MNHNS and CDR2 SASEGT. The DNA for the CDR3 is TGTGCCAGCAGGACAGGGGGCGATGGTACCGGGGAGCTGTTTTTT. Residues: CASRTGGDGTGELFF.

This chain connects TRBV6-6 to TRBJ2-3; D assignment may be TRBD1 or TRBD2 (6 bases each). Trimming took off 6 bases at V and 3 bases at J, with 19 bases between the two ends. This CDR3 is 16 amino acids long. Germline-derived CDR1 and CDR2 are MNHNY and SVGAGI (reference sequence). The CDR3 loop reads CASRSWGAIITDTQYF. The CDR3 DNA reads as TGTGCCAGCAGATCTTGGGGGGCGATTATTACAGATACGCAGTATTTT.

This chain links TRBV6-6 with TRBJ2-5; D assignment may be TRBD1 or TRBD2 (6 bases each). V lost 0 bases and J lost 5, with 10 bases in between. There are 14 residues in the CDR3. Germline V gene data show CDR1 as MNHNY and CDR2 as SVGAGI (reference sequence). The CDR3 coding sequence is TGTGCCAGCAGTTACTCGGGGGGCGGGGAGACCCAGTACTTC. As protein: CASSYSGGGETQYF.

V and J are TRBV2 and TRBJ1-1, with D hard to call. V was shortened by 6 bases and J by 6 bases, with 11 bases between the two germline ends. CDR3 length: 12 residues. Germline-derived CDR1 and CDR2 are SNHLY and FYNNEI. The CDR3 DNA reads TGTGCCAGCAGGAGAGGGTACCCTGAAGCTTTCTTT. Translating gives CASRRGYPEAFF.

To note about this clone: Other DNA sequences within the sample encode an identical CDR3. The V gene is TRBV2, the J gene TRBJ2-5; TRBD1 agrees at 7 bases. The J segment lost 5 bases and the V segment lost 6 bases, leaving 6 bases of the junction unmatched. Germline CDR1 SNHLY, CDR2 FYNNEI. The CDR3 loop spans 13 amino acids. CDR3 in DNA: TGTGCCAGCAGCCGCGACAGGGTGGAGACCCAGTACTTC. Protein product: CASSRDRVETQYF.

V and J are TRBV14 and TRBJ2-2; 7 nucleotides match TRBD2. Germline V gene lookup returns CDR1 SGHDN and CDR2 FVKESK. This CDR3 region has 17 residues. With V trimmed by 0 bases and J by 3 bases, 7 bases remained unmatched. CDR3 sequence: CASSQDISAGDTGELFF. The CDR3, as DNA: TGTGCCAGCAGCCAAGATATTTCGGCGGGAGACACCGGGGAGCTGTTTTTT.

The CDR3 sequence: CAINGQGADEQYF. The DNA for the CDR3 is TGTGCCATCAACGGACAGGGGGCCGACGAGCAGTACTTC. This chain uses TRBV10-3 with TRBJ2-7; 11 bases are a match to TRBD1. This CDR3 comprises 13 residues. Germline V gene data show CDR1 as ENHRY and CDR2 as SYGVKD. With 7 bases clipped from V and 5 bases from J, the junction kept 4 bases outside the gene matches.

This sequence joins TRBV10-1 and TRBJ2-2; no reliable D call. Per germline, CDR1 WNHNN and CDR2 SYGVQD (reference sequence). The ends were cut back, 8 bases at V and 1 base at J, with 8 bases in the middle. The CDR3 covers 13 residues. In nucleotides, the CDR3 is TGCGCCAGCGGGTCCCTGAACACCGGGGAGCTGTTTTTT. This gives the protein CASGSLNTGELFF.

The rearrangement joins TRBV30 to TRBJ2-1; TRBD1 is a possible D gene (6 bases). Germline CDR1 is GTSNPN and CDR2 is SVGIG (reference sequence). This CDR3 contains 12 residues. V lost 3 bases and J lost 15, with 18 bases in between. The CDR3 loop is CAWSNIQGPLFF. The CDR3 bases are TGTGCCTGGAGCAATATACAGGGACCTCTGTTCTTC.

The CDR3 DNA follows: TGTGCCCTATCCCGGGGGACAGATACGCAGTATTTT. Translation gives CALSRGTDTQYF. The chain uses TRBV2 and TRBJ2-3; D is perhaps TRBD2 (6 bases). CDR1 is SNHLY and CDR2 is FYNNEI in the germline V gene. The CDR3 has 12 amino acids. The V end was cut by 11 bases, the J end by 3 bases, with 12 bases between.

V and J are TRBV10-2 and TRBJ2-1; 9 bases are shared with TRBD2. The CDR3 spans 17 residues. Germline CDR1 is WSHSY and CDR2 is SAAADI. J gave up 5 bases and V 6 bases, and 14 bases lay outside the gene matches. CDR3 in amino acids: CASRSETREGRHNEQFF. In nucleotides, the CDR3 is TGCGCCAGCAGGAGCGAGACGCGGGAGGGCCGCCACAATGAGCAGTTCTTC.

Only a few counts were recorded for this clone. The chain couples TRBV18 to TRBJ1-2, with D possibly being TRBD1 (5 bases). CDR3 length: 14 residues. The V gene lost 3 bases and the J gene lost 0 bases, with 8 bases spanning the gap. Germline CDR1 KGHSH, CDR2 LQKENI. In DNA form, the CDR3 reads TGTGCCAGCTCACCCCCGACAGCTAACTATGGCTACACCTTC. Translating gives CASSPPTANYGYTF.

This chain connects TRBV2 to TRBJ2-3; D possibly corresponds to TRBD2 (5 bases). V lost 5 bases, J lost 3 bases, and 12 bases lay in between. The CDR3 runs 14 residues. Germline loops: CDR1 SNHLY, CDR2 FYNNEI. In DNA form, the CDR3 reads TGTGCCAGCAGTTGGACTGTTCCTACAGATACGCAGTATTTT. It is translated as CASSWTVPTDTQYF. Combining the CDR3 with reference TRBV2 and TRBJ2-3 gives the whole variable domain EPEVTQTPSHQVTQMGQEVILRCVPISNHLYFYWYRQILGQKVEFLVSFYNNEISEKSEIFDDQFSVERPDGSNFTLKIRSTKLEDSAMYFCASSWTVPTDTQYFGPGTRLTVL.

V and J are TRBV5-1 and TRBJ2-1; tentatively, D is TRBD1 or TRBD2 (5 bases each). Trimming removed 4 bases from V and 10 bases from J, with 12 bases in between. The CDR3 loop spans 12 amino acids. Germline assignment: CDR1 SGHRS and CDR2 YFSETQ. CDR3 bases: TGCGCCAGCAGCCTTCCGGGACCGGAGCAGTTCTTC. Its translation: CASSLPGPEQFF.

The chain employs TRBV7-2 and TRBJ1-5; D unclear. The CDR3 is made up of 14 amino acids. Looked up from germline, CDR1 is SGHTA and CDR2 is FQGNSA. Between the trimmed V and J ends, which lost 1 base and 11 bases, there was a span of 15 bases. The CDR3 DNA reads TGTGCCAGCAGCTTAGAGGCCGGGGATCGAGCCCAGCATTTT. Protein sequence: CASSLEAGDRAQHF.

The rearrangement uses TRBV5-6 and TRBJ2-3, with TRBD1 as a possible D gene (8 bases). The germline V gene has CDR1 SGHDT and CDR2 YYEEEE. The CDR3 covers 15 residues. With 5 bases removed from V and 3 bases from J, the gap between germline ends came to 16 bases. As DNA, the CDR3 is TGTGCCAGCAGTCAAGACAGGGGAGGGACAGATACGCAGTATTTT. As protein: CASSQDRGGTDTQYF. The full variable domain, completed using reference TRBV5-6 and TRBJ2-3, is DAGVTQSPTHLIKTRGQQVTLRCSPKSGHDTVSWYQQALGQGPQFIFQYYEEEERQRGNFPDRFSGHQFPNYSSELNVNALLLGDSALYLCASSQDRGGTDTQYFGPGTRLTVL.